This T cell receptor beta chain was identified during a study of OX40 agonist ivuxolimab in advanced cancers. In the study overall: The drug used for patients, ivuxolimab, was an agonistic anti-OX40 (CD134) antibody. Study results and caveats: Low clonal expansion, among the lowest seen, marked partial responders at 0.1-3.0 mg/kg. Certain nonresponders additionally had low normalized T-cell clonal expansion. The study observed clonal expansion of CD4+ and CD8+ blood T cells by week 6 at 0.1 to 3.0 mg/kg.

As for this clone: The antigen remains unidentified.

Looked up from germline, CDR1 is MDHEN and CDR2 is SYDVKM. V shed 1 base and J shed 6 bases, with 6 bases lying between them. The CDR3 runs to 13 residues. The repertoire was sequenced with immunoSEQ multiplex PCR; TCRdb's copy has only in-frame clones and lacks some. The table records around 68,000 clones, approximately 90% of them present only once. The gene calls are TRBV28 and TRBJ1-4, with unresolved D. This TCR came from an adult with an advanced solid tumor such as melanoma, head and neck, liver or kidney cancer. The source was CD4+ or CD8+ T cells sorted from blood, collected in a trial of the OX40 agonist ivuxolimab. The CDR3 DNA is TGTGCCAGCAGTTTATCTGGCGATGAAAAACTGTTTTTT. Residues: CASSLSGDEKLFF.